Each of the 18 T cell receptor beta chains below was sequenced from the same sample in a study of T cell responses to AZD1222 COVID-19 vaccine. Sequencing used immunoSEQ multiplex PCR; TCRdb keeps in-frame clones, though not all of them. The sample lists some 150,000 clones, 80% to 95% seen once, with roughly 3.9% in the top ten. Sequences were derived from peripheral blood, sampled on day 0 of AZD1222 vaccination. All receptors derive from an adult in good health.

This clone was detected only a few times. The gene calls are TRBV6-5 and TRBJ1-1; TRBD1 agrees at 7 bases. V gave up 6 bases and J gave up 5 bases; unmatched junction bases: 6. Germline CDR1 MNHEY, CDR2 SVGAGI. This CDR3 contains 13 residues. The CDR3 reads CASRYGRGTEAFF. The CDR3 DNA reads as TGTGCCAGCAGGTATGGCAGGGGGACTGAAGCTTTCTTT.

The chain couples TRBV2 to TRBJ2-7, with D tentatively TRBD1 (5 bases). This CDR3 region has 12 residues. Looked up from germline, CDR1 is SNHLY and CDR2 is FYNNEI. Trimming removed 6 bases at V and 2 bases at J, with 8 bases between. The CDR3 coding sequence is TGTGCCAGCAGGGTAGGGGCCTACGAGCAGTACTTC. It yields the protein CASRVGAYEQYF.

CDR3 sequence (DNA): TGTGCCAGCAGCCACAATACCGGGGGACAAGCTTTCTTT. This sequence encodes CASSHNTGGQAFF. The rearrangement uses TRBV3-1 (or the pseudogene TRBV3-2) and TRBJ1-1; maybe TRBD1 (5 bases). The ends were cut back, 3 bases at V and 9 bases at J, with 14 bases in the middle. This CDR3 is built from 13 residues. Germline values: CDR1 LGHDT, CDR2 YNNKEL (reference sequence).

This clone was seen only a few times. The chain is built from TRBV10-2 and TRBJ2-7, with D unresolved. Germline CDR1 reads WSHSY; CDR2 reads SAAADI. V was clipped by 5 bases and J by 0 bases, with 5 bases between them. The CDR3 is 12 amino acids. The CDR3 spells CASSRTSYEQYF. DNA for the CDR3: TGCGCCAGCAGTCGTACCTCCTACGAGCAGTACTTC.

In this sample, this clone turned up once. The CDR3 nucleotides are TGCGCCAGCAGCTTGGGGGGGACGGAAAGCACAGATACGCAGTATTTT. Protein sequence: CASSLGGTESTDTQYF. The chain uses TRBV5-1 and TRBJ2-3; D could derive from TRBD1 or TRBD2 (5 bases each). CDR3 length: 16 amino acids. Between the trimmed V and J ends, which lost 0 bases and 0 bases, there was a span of 11 bases. Germline assignment: CDR1 SGHRS and CDR2 YFSETQ.

The CDR3 loop reads CASSPLGNSGNTIYF. The DNA for the CDR3 is TGTGCCAGCAGCCCGCTGGGGAACTCTGGAAACACCATATATTTT. The rearrangement links TRBV7-6 to TRBJ1-3; unclear D gene. There are 15 residues in the CDR3. V dropped 5 bases and J dropped 0 bases, with 11 bases sitting between them. Germline-derived CDR1 and CDR2 are SGHVS and FNYEAQ.

V gene TRBV5-1 combines with J gene TRBJ1-2; 9 bases align to TRBD1. The ends lost 4 bases at V and 6 bases at J; junction bases unmatched: 1. This CDR3 contains 12 residues. CDR1 and CDR2 from the germline V gene are SGHRS and YFSETQ. The chain's CDR3 is CASSRTGDGYTF. In nucleotides, the CDR3 is TGCGCCAGCAGCAGGACAGGGGATGGCTACACCTTC.

The chain carries TRBV5-8 and TRBJ2-5, with 7 bases lining up with TRBD2. Germline V gene lookup returns CDR1 SGHTS and CDR2 YDEGEE. CDR3 length equals 17 residues. V shed 4 bases and J 5 bases; nucleotides not matched to a gene: 17. The CDR3 region is CASSPLLWEGRGETQYF. CDR3 nucleotides: TGTGCCAGCAGCCCATTGTTATGGGAGGGCCGTGGGGAGACCCAGTACTTC. Full variable domain (remainder filled in from reference TRBV5-8 and TRBJ2-5): EAGVTQSPTHLIKTRGQQATLRCSPISGHTSVYWYQQALGLGLQFLLWYDEGEERNRGNFPPRFSGRQFPNYSSELNVNALELEDSALYLCASSPLLWEGRGETQYFGPGTRLLVL.

The chain links TRBV12-3 or TRBV12-4 to TRBJ1-5, with D uncertain. V was shortened by 4 bases and J by 3 bases, with 7 bases between the two germline ends. The CDR3 extends over 13 amino acids. The CDR3 reads CASSYSDNQPQHF. CDR3 bases: TGTGCCAGCAGTTACAGCGACAATCAGCCCCAGCATTTT.

The chain recombines TRBV18 with TRBJ1-3; D not resolved. Germline lookup yields CDR1 KGHSH and CDR2 LQKENI. The CDR3 is 16 amino acids. V was shortened by 2 bases and J by 0 bases, with 11 bases between the two germline ends. The CDR3: CASSPTLTYSGNTIYF. Here the CDR3 DNA reads TGTGCCAGCTCACCAACTTTAACATACTCTGGAAACACCATATATTTT.

This sequence joins TRBV12-5 and TRBJ1-1; unclear D gene. CDR3 length equals 14 residues. V was clipped by 7 bases and J by 1 base, with 13 bases between them. From germline, CDR1 is LGHNT and CDR2 FRNRAP. CDR3 loop: CASAKGSPNTEAFF. CDR3 bases: TGTGCTAGTGCCAAAGGGTCACCGAACACTGAAGCTTTCTTT. Full variable domain (remainder filled in from reference TRBV12-5 and TRBJ1-1): DARVTQTPRHKVTEMGQEVTMRCQPILGHNTVFWYRQTMMQGLELLAYFRNRAPLDDSGMPKDRFSAEMPDATLATLKIQPSEPRDSAVYFCASAKGSPNTEAFFGQGTRLTVV.

The V and J genes are TRBV10-2 and TRBJ1-2; D is unclear. Deletions cut 5 bases from V and 0 bases from J, with 13 bases between. Germline-derived CDR1 and CDR2 are WSHSY and SAAADI. This CDR3 is built from 15 residues. DNA of the CDR3: TGCGCCAGCAGTTTTGGGCAGGCCGCTAACTATGGCTACACCTTC. As protein: CASSFGQAANYGYTF.

The chain is built from TRBV5-1 and TRBJ1-3; 7 nucleotides line up with TRBD1. The CDR3 is 15 residues long. The J segment lost 3 bases and the V segment lost 2 bases, leaving 5 bases of the junction unmatched. Looked up from germline, CDR1 is SGHRS and CDR2 is YFSETQ. The CDR3 region has the DNA TGCGCCAGCAGCTTTACAGGGGTTGGTGGAAACACCATATATTTT. Amino acid sequence: CASSFTGVGGNTIYF.

The V gene is TRBV6-5, the J gene TRBJ1-2; no definite D call. Looked up from germline, CDR1 is MNHEY and CDR2 is SVGAGI. The CDR3 extends over 11 amino acids. Trimming took off 11 bases at V and 0 bases at J, with 7 bases between the two ends. CDR3 sequence: CALRTNYGYTF. CDR3 DNA sequence: TGTGCCTTGCGGACTAACTATGGCTACACCTTC.

The J gene is TRBJ1-1, the V gene TRBV19; D unclear. This CDR3 is built from 13 residues. The germline CDR1 and CDR2 sequences are LNHDA and SQIVND (reference sequence). The V and J ends lost 3 bases and 8 bases respectively, with 13 bases between them. The CDR3 nucleotides read TGTGCCAGTAGTATTAGGATTACAGAGGAAGCTTTCTTT. Its translation: CASSIRITEEAFF.

The CDR3 protein is CASRTYSSGRITTNEKLFF. In DNA, the CDR3 is TGTGCCAGCAGAACTTATTCATCGGGGCGGATTACAACTAATGAAAAACTGTTTTTT. The rearrangement uses TRBV27 and TRBJ1-4, with D possibly TRBD1 on 5 matching bases. The germline V gene encodes CDR1 MNHEY and CDR2 SMNVEV (reference sequence). The CDR3 covers 19 residues. V lost 6 bases, J lost 0 bases, and 23 bases lay in between.

This clone was seen just once. This sequence joins TRBV2 and TRBJ2-7, with TRBD2 matching over 8 bases. CDR3 length: 14 amino acids. Germline loops: CDR1 SNHLY, CDR2 FYNNEI. Germline trimming cut 6 bases from V and 3 bases from J; bases unmatched to any gene: 7. The CDR3 sequence: CASSKRERVYEQYF. The DNA of the CDR3 is TGTGCCAGCAGCAAGCGGGAGAGGGTCTACGAGCAGTACTTC.

The rearrangement links TRBV6-4 to TRBJ2-1; D not resolved. This CDR3 has 15 amino acids. Trimming cost V 7 bases and J 0 bases, with 13 bases left between them. CDR1 is MRHNA and CDR2 is SNTAGT in the germline V gene. The CDR3 loop reads CASTLTPDSYNEQFF. The CDR3 region has the DNA TGTGCCAGCACCTTGACCCCAGACTCCTACAATGAGCAGTTCTTC.